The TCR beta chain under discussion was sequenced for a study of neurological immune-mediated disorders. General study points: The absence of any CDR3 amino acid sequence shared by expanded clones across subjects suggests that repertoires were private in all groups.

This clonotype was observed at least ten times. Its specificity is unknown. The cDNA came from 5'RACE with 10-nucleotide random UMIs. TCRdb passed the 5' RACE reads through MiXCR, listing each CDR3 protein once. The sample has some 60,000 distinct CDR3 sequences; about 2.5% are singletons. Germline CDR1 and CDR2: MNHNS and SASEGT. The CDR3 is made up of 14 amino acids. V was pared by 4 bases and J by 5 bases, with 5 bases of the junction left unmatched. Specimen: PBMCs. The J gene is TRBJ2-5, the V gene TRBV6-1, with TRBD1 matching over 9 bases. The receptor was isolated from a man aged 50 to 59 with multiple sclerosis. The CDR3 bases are TGTGCCAGCAGTGCAACAGGGGGCATGGAGACCCAGTACTTC. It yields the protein CASSATGGMETQYF.